Listed below are T cell receptor beta chains from one sample, sequenced in a study of response to subunit inactivated influenza vaccine. TCRdb passed the RT-PCR reads through MiXCR, listing each CDR3 protein once. Among around 480,000 distinct CDR3 sequences listed, approximately 11% were seen once. This specimen consisted of PBMCs from blood, obtained roughly 6 weeks after vaccination. These receptor sequences come from a man aged 50 or older who received an inactivated influenza vaccine. The CDR3 runs from the conserved cysteine through the conserved F or W. The D gene is left open where the match is weak. Clone size is stated in some rows and not others, as once, few, many or a class when expanded.

J: TRBJ2-5; length: 14; D: .; size: .; V: TRBV2; DNA: TGTGCCAGCAGTGGGCCCATGGGGCACGAGACCCAGTACTTC; CDR3: CASSGPMGHETQYF
J: TRBJ1-1; length: 13; D: .; size: many; V: TRBV5-1; DNA: TGCGCCAGCAGCGTACAGCAGAACACTGAAGCTTTCTTT; CDR3: CASSVQQNTEAFF
J: TRBJ1-1; length: 13; D: .; size: many; V: TRBV12-3/TRBV12-4; DNA: TGTGCCAGCAGCCAATTTTTAGGGACTGAAGCTTTCTTT; CDR3: CASSQFLGTEAFF
J: TRBJ1-5; length: 18; D: TRBD1; size: many; V: TRBV4-2; DNA: TGTGCCAGCAGCCAAGATGGGGGGACAGTGTACAGCAATCAGCCCCAGCATTTT; CDR3: CASSQDGGTVYSNQPQHF
J: TRBJ1-2; length: 15; D: .; size: few; V: TRBV15; DNA: TGTGCCACCAGCAGAGATATAGGAGAGGGACGCGGCTACACCTTC; CDR3: CATSRDIGEGRGYTF
J: TRBJ1-5; length: 14; D: .; size: few; V: TRBV6-2/TRBV6-3; DNA: TGTGCCAGCAGTTACAGGAGCCCCAATCAGCCCCAGCATTTT; CDR3: CASSYRSPNQPQHF
J: TRBJ1-2; length: 17; D: TRBD1; size: many; V: TRBV20-1; DNA: TGCAGTGCTGTACCCCGGGACAGGGTGCGAATTAACTATGGCTACACCTTC; CDR3: CSAVPRDRVRINYGYTF
J: TRBJ2-1; length: 10; D: .; size: .; V: TRBV20-1; DNA: TGCAGTCTCTCCTACAATGAGCAGTTCTTC; CDR3: CSLSYNEQFF
J: TRBJ2-3; length: 14; D: .; size: .; V: TRBV20-1; DNA: TGCAGTGCTAAGGTCGGGGGGCCAGCAGATACGCAGTATTTT; CDR3: CSAKVGGPADTQYF
J: TRBJ1-1; length: 12; D: .; size: many; V: TRBV18; DNA: TGTGCCAGCTCACCACGGCGGGCAGAAGCTTTCTTT; CDR3: CASSPRRAEAFF
J: TRBJ2-1; length: 13; D: .; size: few; V: TRBV28; DNA: TGTGCCAGCAGTGGTACAGGGAAGAATGAGCAGTTCTTC; CDR3: CASSGTGKNEQFF
J: TRBJ2-1; length: 16; D: TRBD2; size: .; V: TRBV20-1; DNA: TGCAGTGCTAGATCCTATAGCGGGGCCTCCTACAATGAGCAGTTCTTC; CDR3: CSARSYSGASYNEQFF
J: TRBJ1-2; length: 15; D: .; size: few; V: TRBV24-1; DNA: TGTGCCACCAGTAATCCCTCCTCAGGACTGGAAGGCTACACCTTC; CDR3: CATSNPSSGLEGYTF
J: TRBJ2-1; length: 17; D: TRBD2; size: few; V: TRBV27; DNA: TGTGCCAGCAGTTTACTGACTAGCGGGGGGGCAAACAATGAGCAGTTCTTC; CDR3: CASSLLTSGGANNEQFF
J: TRBJ2-5; length: 14; D: .; size: many; V: TRBV5-1; DNA: TGCGCCAGCAGCTTGGGCCGGACTCAAGAGACCCAGTACTTC; CDR3: CASSLGRTQETQYF
J: TRBJ2-1; length: 16; D: .; size: few; V: TRBV4-1; DNA: TGCGCCAGCAGCCAAGATACAGGGATGGGGGCAAGAGAGCAGTTCTTC; CDR3: CASSQDTGMGAREQFF
J: TRBJ1-1; length: 20; D: .; size: .; V: TRBV12-3/TRBV12-4; DNA: TGTGCCAGCAGTCCAACTGAAACAGATTGGAATCGGGTCATGAACACTGAAGCTTTCTTT; CDR3: CASSPTETDWNRVMNTEAFF
J: TRBJ2-5; length: 15; D: .; size: .; V: TRBV15; DNA: TGTGCCACGTGGGGGGCTAGCCGGACGGGGGAGACCCAGTACTTC; CDR3: CATWGASRTGETQYF
J: TRBJ1-5; length: 13; D: .; size: many; V: TRBV5-1; DNA: TGTGCCAGCAGTTTAGACGGCAATCAGCCCCAGCATTTT; CDR3: CASSLDGNQPQHF
J: TRBJ2-3; length: 14; D: .; size: few; V: TRBV7-2; DNA: TGTGCCAGCAGCCCGGGTTCCGCCACAGATACGCAGTATTTT; CDR3: CASSPGSATDTQYF
J: TRBJ1-1; length: 13; D: .; size: .; V: TRBV29-1; DNA: TGCAGCGTTGATGAGGGGCGCCGGACTGAAGCTTTCTTT; CDR3: CSVDEGRRTEAFF
J: TRBJ2-7; length: 15; D: .; size: .; V: TRBV12-3/TRBV12-4; DNA: TGTGCCAGCAGTTACCATTCCGGGGCGTACTACGAGCAGTACTTC; CDR3: CASSYHSGAYYEQYF
J: TRBJ1-1; length: 11; D: .; size: .; V: TRBV28; DNA: TGTGCCAGCAGCAGACACCTAGAAGCTTTCTTT; CDR3: CASSRHLEAFF